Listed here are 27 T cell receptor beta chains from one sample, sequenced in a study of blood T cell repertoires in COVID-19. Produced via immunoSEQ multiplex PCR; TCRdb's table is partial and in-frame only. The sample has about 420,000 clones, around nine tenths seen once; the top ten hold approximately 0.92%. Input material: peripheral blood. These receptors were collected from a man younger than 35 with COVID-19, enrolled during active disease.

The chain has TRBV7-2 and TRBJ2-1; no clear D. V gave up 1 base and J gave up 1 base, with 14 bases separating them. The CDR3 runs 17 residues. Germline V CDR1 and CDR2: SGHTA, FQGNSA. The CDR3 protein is CASSLERISWSYNEQFF. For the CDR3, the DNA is TGTGCCAGCAGCTTAGAGAGGATTAGCTGGTCCTACAATGAGCAGTTCTTC.

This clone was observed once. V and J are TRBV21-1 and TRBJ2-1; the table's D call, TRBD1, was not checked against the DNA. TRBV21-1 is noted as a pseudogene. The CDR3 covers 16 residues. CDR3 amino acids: CASLQEGAFSYNEQFF. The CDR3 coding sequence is TGTGCCAGCTTACAGGAGGGGGCCTTCTCCTACAATGAGCAGTTCTTC.

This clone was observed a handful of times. The CDR3 nucleotides are TGTGCCAGCAGCCCCGACAGGGCTTATGGGGGTAATTCACCCCTCCACTTT. Translating it yields CASSPDRAYGGNSPLHF. V is TRBV7-9 and J is TRBJ1-6; 7 nucleotides agree with TRBD1. The ends lost 5 bases at V and 6 bases at J; junction bases unmatched: 13. The CDR3 is 17 residues long. Germline V gene lookup returns CDR1 SEHNR and CDR2 FQNEAQ (reference sequence).

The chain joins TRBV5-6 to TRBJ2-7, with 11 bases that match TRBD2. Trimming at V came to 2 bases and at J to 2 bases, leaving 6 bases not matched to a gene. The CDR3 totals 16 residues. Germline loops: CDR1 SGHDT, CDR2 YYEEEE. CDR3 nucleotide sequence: TGTGCCAGCAGCTTTCAGACTAGCGGGATGACCTACGAGCAGTACTTC. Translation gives CASSFQTSGMTYEQYF.

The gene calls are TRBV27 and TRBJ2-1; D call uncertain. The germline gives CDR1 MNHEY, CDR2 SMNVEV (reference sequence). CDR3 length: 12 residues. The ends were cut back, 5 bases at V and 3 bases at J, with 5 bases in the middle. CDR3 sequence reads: CASSPNYNEQFF. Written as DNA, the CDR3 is TGTGCCAGCAGTCCCAACTACAATGAGCAGTTCTTC.

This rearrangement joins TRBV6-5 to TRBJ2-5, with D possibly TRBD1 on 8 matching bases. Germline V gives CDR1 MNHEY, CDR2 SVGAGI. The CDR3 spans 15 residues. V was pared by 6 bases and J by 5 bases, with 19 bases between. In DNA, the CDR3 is TGTGCCAGCAGCCCCCCGGACAGGGAGGGGGAGACCCAGTACTTC. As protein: CASSPPDREGETQYF.

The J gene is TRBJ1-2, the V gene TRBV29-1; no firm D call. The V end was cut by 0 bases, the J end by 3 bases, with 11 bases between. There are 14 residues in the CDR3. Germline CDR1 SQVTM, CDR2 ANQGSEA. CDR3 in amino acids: CSVEEAGSDYGYTF. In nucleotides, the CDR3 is TGCAGCGTTGAAGAGGCGGGGTCGGACTATGGCTACACCTTC.

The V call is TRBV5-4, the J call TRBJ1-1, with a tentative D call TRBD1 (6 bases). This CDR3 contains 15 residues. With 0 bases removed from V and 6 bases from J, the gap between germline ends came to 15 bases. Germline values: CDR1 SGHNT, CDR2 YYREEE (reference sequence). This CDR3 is CASSLGRGRGAEAFF. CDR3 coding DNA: TGTGCCAGCAGCTTGGGGCGGGGGCGAGGCGCTGAAGCTTTCTTT.

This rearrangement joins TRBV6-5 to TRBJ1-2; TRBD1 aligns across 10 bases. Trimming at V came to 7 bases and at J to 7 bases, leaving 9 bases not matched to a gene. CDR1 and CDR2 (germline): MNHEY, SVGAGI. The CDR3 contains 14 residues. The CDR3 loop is CASKGDRGRIGYTF. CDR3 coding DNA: TGTGCCAGCAAGGGAGACAGGGGGCGGATTGGCTACACCTTC.

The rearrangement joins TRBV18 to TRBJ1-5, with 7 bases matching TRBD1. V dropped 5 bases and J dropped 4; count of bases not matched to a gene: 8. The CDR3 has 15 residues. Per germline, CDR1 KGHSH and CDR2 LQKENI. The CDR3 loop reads CASSFDRDRNQPQHF. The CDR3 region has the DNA TGTGCCAGCTCATTCGACAGGGACCGAAATCAGCCCCAGCATTTT.

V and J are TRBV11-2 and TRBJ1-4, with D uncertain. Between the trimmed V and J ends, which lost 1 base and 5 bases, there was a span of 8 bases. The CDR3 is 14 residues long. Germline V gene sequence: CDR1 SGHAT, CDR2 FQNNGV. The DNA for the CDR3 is TGTGCCAGCAGCTTAGGGCGGTCGAATGAAAAACTGTTTTTT. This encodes CASSLGRSNEKLFF.

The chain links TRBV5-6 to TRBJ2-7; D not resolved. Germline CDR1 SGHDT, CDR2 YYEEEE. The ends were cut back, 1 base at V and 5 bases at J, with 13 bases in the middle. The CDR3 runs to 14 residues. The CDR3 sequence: CASSLSISLHEQYF. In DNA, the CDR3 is TGTGCCAGCAGCTTGAGTATCAGTCTCCACGAGCAGTACTTC. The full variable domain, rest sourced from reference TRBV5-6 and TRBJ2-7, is DAGVTQSPTHLIKTRGQQVTLRCSPKSGHDTVSWYQQALGQGPQFIFQYYEEEERQRGNFPDRFSGHQFPNYSSELNVNALLLGDSALYLCASSLSISLHEQYFGPGTRLTVT.

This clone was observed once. In DNA, the CDR3 is TGTGCCAGTAGTAAACAGGATTACCAAGAGACCCAGTACTTC. It codes for CASSKQDYQETQYF. The chain uses TRBV19 and TRBJ2-5, with a possible D match to TRBD1 (5 bases). This CDR3 is 14 amino acids long. The V and J ends lost 4 bases and 0 bases respectively, with 9 bases between them. Per the germline V gene, CDR1 is LNHDA and CDR2 is SQIVND (reference sequence).

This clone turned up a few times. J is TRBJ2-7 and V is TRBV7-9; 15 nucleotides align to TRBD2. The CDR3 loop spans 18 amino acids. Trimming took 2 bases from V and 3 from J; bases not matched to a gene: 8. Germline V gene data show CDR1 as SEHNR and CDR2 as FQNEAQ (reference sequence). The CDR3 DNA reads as TGTGCCAGCAGCTTATACGGGACTAGCGGGGGGCCGAGCTACGAGCAGTACTTC. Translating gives CASSLYGTSGGPSYEQYF. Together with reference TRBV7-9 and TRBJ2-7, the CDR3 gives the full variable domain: DTGVSQNPRHKITKRGQNVTFRCDPISEHNRLYWYRQTLGQGPEFLTYFQNEAQLEKSRLLSDRFSAERPKGSFSTLEIQRTEQGDSAMYLCASSLYGTSGGPSYEQYFGPGTRLTVT.

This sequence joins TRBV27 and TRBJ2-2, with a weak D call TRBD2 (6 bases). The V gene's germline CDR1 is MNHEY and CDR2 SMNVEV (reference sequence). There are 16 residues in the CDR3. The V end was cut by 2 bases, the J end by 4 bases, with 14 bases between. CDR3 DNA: TGTGCCAGCAGTTTAGCCCCAGGGAGGACCACCGGGGAGCTGTTTTTT. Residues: CASSLAPGRTTGELFF.

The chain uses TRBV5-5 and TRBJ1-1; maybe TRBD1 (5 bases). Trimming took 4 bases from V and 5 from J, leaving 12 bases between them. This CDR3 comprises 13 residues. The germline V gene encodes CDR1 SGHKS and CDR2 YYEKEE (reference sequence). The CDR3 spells CASSLTGVTEAFF. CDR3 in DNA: TGTGCCAGCAGCCTAACGGGGGTGACTGAAGCTTTCTTT.

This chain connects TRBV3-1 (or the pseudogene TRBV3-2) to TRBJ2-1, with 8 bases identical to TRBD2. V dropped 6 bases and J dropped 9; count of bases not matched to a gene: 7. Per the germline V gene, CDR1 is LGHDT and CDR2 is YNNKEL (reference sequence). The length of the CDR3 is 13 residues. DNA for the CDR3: TGTGCCAGCAGTAGGAGCGGGAGACGTGAGCAGTTCTTC. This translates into CASSRSGRREQFF.

The CDR3 protein is CASSQQTTLEAFF. CDR3 in DNA: TGTGCCAGCAGCCAGCAGACAACTCTTGAAGCTTTCTTT. The chain uses TRBV3-1 (or the pseudogene TRBV3-2) and TRBJ1-1; D gene ambiguous. V was pared by 3 bases and J by 7 bases, with 12 bases between. Germline assignment: CDR1 LGHDT and CDR2 YNNKEL (reference sequence). CDR3 length: 13 amino acids.

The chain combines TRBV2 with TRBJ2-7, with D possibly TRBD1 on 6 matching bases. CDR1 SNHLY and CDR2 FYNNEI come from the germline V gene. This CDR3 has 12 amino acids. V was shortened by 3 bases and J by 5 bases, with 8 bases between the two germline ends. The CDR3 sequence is CASSDRGHEQYF. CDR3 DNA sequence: TGTGCCAGCAGTGACAGGGGCCACGAGCAGTACTTC. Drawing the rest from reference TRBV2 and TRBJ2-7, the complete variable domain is EPEVTQTPSHQVTQMGQEVILRCVPISNHLYFYWYRQILGQKVEFLVSFYNNEISEKSEIFDDQFSVERPDGSNFTLKIRSTKLEDSAMYFCASSDRGHEQYFGPGTRLTVT.

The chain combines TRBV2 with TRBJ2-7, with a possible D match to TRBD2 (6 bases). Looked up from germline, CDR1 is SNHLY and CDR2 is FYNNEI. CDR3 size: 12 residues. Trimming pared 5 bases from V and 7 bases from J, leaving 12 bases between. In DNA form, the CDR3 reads TGTGCCAGCAGTTTCCGGGGAGGAGAGCAGTACTTC. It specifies CASSFRGGEQYF.

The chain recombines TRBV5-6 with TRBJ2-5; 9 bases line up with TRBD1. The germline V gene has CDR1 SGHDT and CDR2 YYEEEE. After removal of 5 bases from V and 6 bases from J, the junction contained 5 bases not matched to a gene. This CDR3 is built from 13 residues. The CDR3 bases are TGTGCCAGCAGAGGGGACAGGGCTCAGACCCAGTACTTC. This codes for CASRGDRAQTQYF.

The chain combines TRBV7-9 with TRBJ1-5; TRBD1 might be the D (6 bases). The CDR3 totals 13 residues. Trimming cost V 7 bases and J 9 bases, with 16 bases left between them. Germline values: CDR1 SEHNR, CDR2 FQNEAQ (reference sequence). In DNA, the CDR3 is TGTGCCAGCACCGGGGACACCGGAGGGCCCCAGCATTTT. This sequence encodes CASTGDTGGPQHF.

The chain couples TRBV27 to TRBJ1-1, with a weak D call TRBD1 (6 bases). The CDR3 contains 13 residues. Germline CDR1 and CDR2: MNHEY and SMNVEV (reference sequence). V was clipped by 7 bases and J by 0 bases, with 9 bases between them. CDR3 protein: CASTDRMNTEAFF. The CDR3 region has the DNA TGTGCCAGCACCGACAGGATGAACACTGAAGCTTTCTTT.

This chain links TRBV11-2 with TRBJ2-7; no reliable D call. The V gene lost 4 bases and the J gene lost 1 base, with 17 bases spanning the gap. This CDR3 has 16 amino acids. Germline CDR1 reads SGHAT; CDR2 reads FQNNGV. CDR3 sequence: CASSSGSFARSYEQYF. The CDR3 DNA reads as TGTGCCAGCAGCTCCGGTTCTTTTGCCCGGTCCTACGAGCAGTACTTC. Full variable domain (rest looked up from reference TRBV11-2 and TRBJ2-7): EAGVAQSPRYKIIEKRQSVAFWCNPISGHATLYWYQQILGQGPKLLIQFQNNGVVDDSQLPKDRFSAERLKGVDSTLKIQPAKLEDSAVYLCASSSGSFARSYEQYFGPGTRLTVT.

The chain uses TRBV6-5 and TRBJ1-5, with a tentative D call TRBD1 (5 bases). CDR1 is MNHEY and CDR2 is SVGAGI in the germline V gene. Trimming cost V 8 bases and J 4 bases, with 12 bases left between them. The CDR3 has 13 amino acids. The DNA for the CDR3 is TGTGCCAGCGGAGTGACAGATAATCAGCCCCAGCATTTT. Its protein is CASGVTDNQPQHF.

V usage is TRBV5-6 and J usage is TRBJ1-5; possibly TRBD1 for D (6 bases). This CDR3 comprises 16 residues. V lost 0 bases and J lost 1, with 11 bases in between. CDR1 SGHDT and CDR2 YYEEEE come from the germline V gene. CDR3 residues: CASSLGAGVSNQPQHF. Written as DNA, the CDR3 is TGTGCCAGCAGCTTGGGGGCAGGGGTGAGCAATCAGCCCCAGCATTTT.

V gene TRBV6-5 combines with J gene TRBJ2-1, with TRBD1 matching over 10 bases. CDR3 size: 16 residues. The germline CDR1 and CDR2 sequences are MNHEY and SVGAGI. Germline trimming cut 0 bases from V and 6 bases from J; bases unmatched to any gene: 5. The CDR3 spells CASSYSRQGAGNEQFF. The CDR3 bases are TGTGCCAGCAGTTACTCGCGACAGGGGGCAGGCAATGAGCAGTTCTTC.